Listed below are T cell receptor beta chains from one sample, sequenced in a study of blood T cell repertoires in COVID-19. TCRdb keeps only in-frame clones here, not all; method: immunoSEQ multiplex PCR. Of hundreds of thousands of clones detected, around 90% appear once; the ten largest clones hold 9.4%. The sequenced sample was peripheral blood. The source of these receptors is a man aged 18 to 30 with active or convalescent COVID-19. CDR3s include the opening cysteine and the closing phenylalanine or tryptophan. The D gene is left open where the match is weak. For some rows the clone size is stated as once, few or many, or as a class when expanded; others skip it.

TRBJ1-2	NA	TRBV10-3	NA	TGTGCCATCAGTGATGCAGCGGCTAACTATGGCTACACCTTC	CAISDAAANYGYTF
TRBJ1-5	TRBD1	TRBV7-9	NA	TGTGCCAGCAGCTTCACGGGACAGGGCAATCAGCCCCAGCATTTT	CASSFTGQGNQPQHF
TRBJ2-7	NA	TRBV9	few	TGTGCCAGCAGCGAGAGACGGACAGCCGGAGAGCAGTACTTC	CASSERRTAGEQYF
TRBJ1-5	TRBD1	TRBV2	NA	TGTGCCAGCAGTCGACAGGGGGCGAGCAATCAGCCCCAGCATTTT	CASSRQGASNQPQHF
TRBJ2-7	TRBD2	TRBV7-9	NA	TGTGCCAGCAGCTTCCTAGCGGGGGGGGACGAGCAGTACTTC	CASSFLAGGDEQYF
TRBJ2-5	NA	TRBV5-4	NA	TGTGCCAGCAGCCCCGCAGGGTCCTACGAGACCCAGTACTTC	CASSPAGSYETQYF
TRBJ1-2	TRBD1	TRBV4-1	NA	TGCGCCAGCAGCCACCAGACAGGGGCTGATGGCTACACCTTC	CASSHQTGADGYTF
TRBJ1-2	NA	TRBV7-2	NA	TGTGCCAGCAGCCCGACAGAGAACTATGGCTACACCTTC	CASSPTENYGYTF
TRBJ1-1	TRBD1	TRBV5-1	NA	TGCGCCAGCAGCTTGGGACAGGGGGCCGGCACTGAAGCTTTCTTT	CASSLGQGAGTEAFF
TRBJ2-1	TRBD2	TRBV5-8	once	TGTGCCAGCAGCTCCTGGGACTACACCGTGGAGCAGTTCTTC	CASSSWDYTVEQFF
TRBJ2-3	TRBD1	TRBV5-6	NA	TGTGCCAGCAGCTCCCAAGGGCAGGGGGCCCACACAGATACGCAGTATTTT	CASSSQGQGAHTDTQYF
TRBJ1-5	NA	TRBV19	NA	TGTGCCACCCCGGTAAGGAGGGCGCAACCTCCTTATAGCAATCAGCCCCAGCATTTT	CATPVRRAQPPYSNQPQHF
TRBJ2-5	NA	TRBV5-1	NA	TGCGCCAGCAGCTTGGCCGGCAGGGATCTCCAAGAGACCCAGTACTTC	CASSLAGRDLQETQYF
TRBJ2-3	NA	TRBV9	NA	TGTGCCAGCAGCCTGGGCGACGCTGACACAGATACGCAGTATTTT	CASSLGDADTDTQYF
TRBJ1-6	TRBD1	TRBV2	NA	TGTGCCAGCAGTGAAGCACAGGGGTTTTCACCCCTCCACTTT	CASSEAQGFSPLHF
TRBJ1-1	NA	TRBV9	NA	TGTGCCAGCAGCGTAAGTATCCACGGGATTGAAGCTTTCTTT	CASSVSIHGIEAFF
TRBJ2-1	NA	TRBV2	medium-sized	TGTGCCAGAAGGCTAGGCAATGAGCAGTTCTTC	CARRLGNEQFF
TRBJ2-7	TRBD1	TRBV27	NA	TGTGCCAGCAGTTTAGGCTGGACAGGATCCTACGAGCAGTACTTC	CASSLGWTGSYEQYF